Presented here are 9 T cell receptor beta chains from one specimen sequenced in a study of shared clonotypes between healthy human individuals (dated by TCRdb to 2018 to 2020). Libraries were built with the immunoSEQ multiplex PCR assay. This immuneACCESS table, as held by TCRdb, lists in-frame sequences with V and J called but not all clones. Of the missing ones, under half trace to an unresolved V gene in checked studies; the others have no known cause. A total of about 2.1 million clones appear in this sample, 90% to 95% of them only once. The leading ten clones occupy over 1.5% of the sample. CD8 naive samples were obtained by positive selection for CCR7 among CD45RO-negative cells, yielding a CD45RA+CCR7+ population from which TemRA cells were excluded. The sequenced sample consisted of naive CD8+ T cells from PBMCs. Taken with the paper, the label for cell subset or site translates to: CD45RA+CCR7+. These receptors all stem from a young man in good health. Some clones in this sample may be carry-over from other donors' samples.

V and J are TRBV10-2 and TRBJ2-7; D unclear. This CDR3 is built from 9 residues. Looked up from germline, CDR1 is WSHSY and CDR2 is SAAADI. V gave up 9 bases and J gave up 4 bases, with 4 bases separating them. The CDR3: CASGYEQYF. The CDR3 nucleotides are TGCGCCAGTGGTTACGAGCAGTACTTC.

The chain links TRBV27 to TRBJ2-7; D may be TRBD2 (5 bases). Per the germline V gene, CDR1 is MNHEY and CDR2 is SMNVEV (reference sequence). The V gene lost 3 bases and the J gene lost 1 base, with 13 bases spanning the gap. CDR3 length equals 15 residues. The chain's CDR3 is CASSFGGFLSYEQYF. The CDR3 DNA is TGTGCCAGCAGTTTCGGCGGGTTCCTATCCTACGAGCAGTACTTC.

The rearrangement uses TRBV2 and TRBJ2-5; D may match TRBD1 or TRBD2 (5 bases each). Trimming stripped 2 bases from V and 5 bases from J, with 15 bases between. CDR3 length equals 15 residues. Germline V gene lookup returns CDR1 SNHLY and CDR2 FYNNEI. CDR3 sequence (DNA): TGTGCCAGCAGTGAATTGGGCAGGGCGGGCGAGACCCAGTACTTC. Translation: CASSELGRAGETQYF.

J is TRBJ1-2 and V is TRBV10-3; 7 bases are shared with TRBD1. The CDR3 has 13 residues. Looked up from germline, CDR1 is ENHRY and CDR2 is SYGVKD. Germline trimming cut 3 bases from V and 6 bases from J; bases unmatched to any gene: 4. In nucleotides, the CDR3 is TGTGCCATCAGTGACGACAGGGTAAATGGCTACACCTTC. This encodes CAISDDRVNGYTF.

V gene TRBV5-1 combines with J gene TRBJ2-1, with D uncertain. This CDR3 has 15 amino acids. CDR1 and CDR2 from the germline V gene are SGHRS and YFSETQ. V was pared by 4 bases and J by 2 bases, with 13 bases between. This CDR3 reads CASSMSHGAYNEQFF. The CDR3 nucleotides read TGCGCCAGCAGCATGAGTCATGGGGCCTACAATGAGCAGTTCTTC.

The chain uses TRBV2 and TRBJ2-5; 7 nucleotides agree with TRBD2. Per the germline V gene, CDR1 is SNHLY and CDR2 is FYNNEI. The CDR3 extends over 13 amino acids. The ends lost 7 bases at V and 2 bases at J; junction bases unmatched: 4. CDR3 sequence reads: CASIEREQETQYF. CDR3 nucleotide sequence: TGTGCCAGCATTGAGCGGGAACAAGAGACCCAGTACTTC.

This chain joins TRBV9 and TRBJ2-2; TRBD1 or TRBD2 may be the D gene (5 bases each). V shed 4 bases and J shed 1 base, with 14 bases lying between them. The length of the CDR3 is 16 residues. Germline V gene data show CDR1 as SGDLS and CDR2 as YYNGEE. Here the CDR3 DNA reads TGTGCCAGCAGCACAACCGGGACCATGAACACCGGGGAGCTGTTTTTT. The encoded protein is CASSTTGTMNTGELFF.

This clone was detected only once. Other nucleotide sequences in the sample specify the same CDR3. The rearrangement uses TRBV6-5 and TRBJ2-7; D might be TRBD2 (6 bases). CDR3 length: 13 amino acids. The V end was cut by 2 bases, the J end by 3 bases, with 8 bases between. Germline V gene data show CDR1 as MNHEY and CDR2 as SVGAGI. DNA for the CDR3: TGTGCCAGCAGTTACCCCGGGAGCTACGAGCAGTACTTC. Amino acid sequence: CASSYPGSYEQYF.

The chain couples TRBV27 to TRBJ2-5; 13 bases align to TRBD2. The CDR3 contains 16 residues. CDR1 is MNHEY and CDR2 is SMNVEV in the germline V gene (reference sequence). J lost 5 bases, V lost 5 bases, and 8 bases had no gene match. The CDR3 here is CASSPLGLAGVETQYF. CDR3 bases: TGTGCCAGCAGTCCGCTCGGACTAGCGGGAGTGGAGACCCAGTACTTC.